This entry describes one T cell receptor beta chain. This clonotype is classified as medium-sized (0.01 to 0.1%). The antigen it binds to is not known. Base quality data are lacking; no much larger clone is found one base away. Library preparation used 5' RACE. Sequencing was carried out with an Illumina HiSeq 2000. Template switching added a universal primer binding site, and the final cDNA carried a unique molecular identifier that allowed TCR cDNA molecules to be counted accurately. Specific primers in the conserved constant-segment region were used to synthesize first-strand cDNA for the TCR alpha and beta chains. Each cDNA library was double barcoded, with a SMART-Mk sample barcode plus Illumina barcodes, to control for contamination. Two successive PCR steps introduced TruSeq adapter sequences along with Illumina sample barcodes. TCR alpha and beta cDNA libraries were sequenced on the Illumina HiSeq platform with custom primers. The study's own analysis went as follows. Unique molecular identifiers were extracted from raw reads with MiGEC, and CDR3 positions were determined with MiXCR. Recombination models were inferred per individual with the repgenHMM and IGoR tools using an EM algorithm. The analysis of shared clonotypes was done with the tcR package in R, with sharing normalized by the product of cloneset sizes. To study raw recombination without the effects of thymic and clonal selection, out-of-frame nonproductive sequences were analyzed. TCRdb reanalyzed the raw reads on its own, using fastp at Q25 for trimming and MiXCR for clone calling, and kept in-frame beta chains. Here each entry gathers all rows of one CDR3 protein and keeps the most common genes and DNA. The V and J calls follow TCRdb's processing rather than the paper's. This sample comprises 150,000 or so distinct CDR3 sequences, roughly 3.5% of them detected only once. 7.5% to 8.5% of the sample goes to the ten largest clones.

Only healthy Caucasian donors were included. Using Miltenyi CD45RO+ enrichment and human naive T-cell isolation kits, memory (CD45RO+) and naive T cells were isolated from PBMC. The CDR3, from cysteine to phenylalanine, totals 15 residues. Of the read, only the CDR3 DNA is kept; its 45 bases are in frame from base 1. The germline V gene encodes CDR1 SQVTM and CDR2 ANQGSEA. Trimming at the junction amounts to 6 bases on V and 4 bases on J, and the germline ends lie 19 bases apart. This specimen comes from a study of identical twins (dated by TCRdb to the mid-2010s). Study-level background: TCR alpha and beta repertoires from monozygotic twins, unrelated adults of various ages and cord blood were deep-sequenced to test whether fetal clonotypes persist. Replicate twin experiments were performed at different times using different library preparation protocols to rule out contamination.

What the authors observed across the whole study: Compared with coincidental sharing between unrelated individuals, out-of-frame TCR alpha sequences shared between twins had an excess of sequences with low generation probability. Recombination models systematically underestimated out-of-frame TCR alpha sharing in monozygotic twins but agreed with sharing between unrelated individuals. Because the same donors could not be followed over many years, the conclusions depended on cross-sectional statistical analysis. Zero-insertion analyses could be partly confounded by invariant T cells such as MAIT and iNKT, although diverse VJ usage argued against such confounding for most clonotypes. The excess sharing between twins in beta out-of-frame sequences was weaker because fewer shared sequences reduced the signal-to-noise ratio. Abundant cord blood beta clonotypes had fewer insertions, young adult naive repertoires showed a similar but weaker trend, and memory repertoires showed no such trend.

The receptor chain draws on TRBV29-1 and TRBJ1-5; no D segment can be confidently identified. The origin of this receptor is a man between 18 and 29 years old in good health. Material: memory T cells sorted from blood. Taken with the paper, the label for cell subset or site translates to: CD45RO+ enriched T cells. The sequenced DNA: TGCAGCGTCGCCGACGGCCTCCTTGGGAATCAGCCCCAGCATTTT. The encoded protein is CSVADGLLGNQPQHF.